This entry lists 27 T cell receptor beta chains sequenced from one sample in a study of siplizumab effects on memory and regulatory T cells. The method was immunoSEQ multiplex PCR; TCRdb's version includes in-frame clones alone and lacks a portion of them. The repertoire holds 95,000 to 130,000 clones, with approximately 94% as singletons. The specimen sequenced was non-Treg CD4+ T cells sorted from blood. All receptors come from a human donor in good health.

The V call is TRBV5-1, the J call TRBJ2-1; 11 bases are shared with TRBD2. After removal of 2 bases from V and 7 bases from J, the junction contained 5 bases not matched to a gene. The V gene's germline CDR1 is SGHRS and CDR2 YFSETQ. The CDR3 runs 15 residues. CDR3 region: CASSFSGTSGNEQFF. The CDR3 DNA sequence: TGCGCCAGCAGCTTCTCCGGGACTAGCGGAAATGAGCAGTTCTTC.

The chain recombines TRBV5-4 with TRBJ2-5, with TRBD2 as a possible D gene (5 bases). Germline CDR1 and CDR2: SGHNT and YYREEE (reference sequence). The V end was cut by 0 bases, the J end by 1 base, with 10 bases between. This CDR3 is built from 15 residues. This CDR3 reads CASSLGRRSQETQYF. The CDR3, as DNA: TGTGCCAGCAGCTTGGGTCGGAGGAGCCAAGAGACCCAGTACTTC.

The rearrangement joins TRBV6-1 to TRBJ1-1; D unclear. Looked up from germline, CDR1 is MNHNS and CDR2 is SASEGT. CDR3 length equals 13 residues. The germline V and J ends were trimmed by 6 bases and 1 base, with 9 bases remaining between them. The CDR3 nucleotides read TGTGCCAGCAGCTCACATGAGAACACTGAAGCTTTCTTT. Translated: CASSSHENTEAFF.

V usage is TRBV7-9 and J usage is TRBJ2-3, with TRBD2 identical over 7 bases. The CDR3 is 15 residues long. Germline assignment: CDR1 SEHNR and CDR2 FQNEAQ (reference sequence). V lost 4 bases to trimming and J lost 0 bases; unmatched junction nucleotides: 4. CDR3 sequence (DNA): TGTGCCAGCAGCTCCCGGGACTATAGCACAGATACGCAGTATTTT. The encoded protein is CASSSRDYSTDTQYF. The full variable domain, its missing parts supplied by reference TRBV7-9 and TRBJ2-3, is DTGVSQNPRHKITKRGQNVTFRCDPISEHNRLYWYRQTLGQGPEFLTYFQNEAQLEKSRLLSDRFSAERPKGSFSTLEIQRTEQGDSAMYLCASSSRDYSTDTQYFGPGTRLTVL.

V and J are TRBV5-4 and TRBJ2-5; 7 bases map to TRBD2. Germline values: CDR1 SGHNT, CDR2 YYREEE (reference sequence). V was pared by 6 bases and J by 1 base, with 9 bases of the junction left unmatched. This CDR3 region has 15 residues. The CDR3 nucleotides are TGTGCCAGCACCATGGGGGGGACCTTCCAAGAGACCCAGTACTTC. Its protein product is CASTMGGTFQETQYF.

The chain uses TRBV5-1 and TRBJ2-7; D not resolved. The CDR3 is 11 residues long. CDR1 SGHRS and CDR2 YFSETQ come from the germline V gene. V was clipped by 0 bases and J by 5 bases, with 3 bases between them. CDR3 sequence (DNA): TGCGCCAGCAGCTTGGCAAACGAGCAGTACTTC. It translates to CASSLANEQYF.

J is TRBJ2-7 and V is TRBV5-4; D possibly corresponds to TRBD2 (6 bases). CDR3 length: 18 amino acids. Trimming cost V 2 bases and J 3 bases, with 24 bases left between them. Germline V gene lookup returns CDR1 SGHNT and CDR2 YYREEE (reference sequence). The CDR3 spells CASSFNTVLVAELYEQYF. Here the CDR3 DNA reads TGTGCCAGCAGCTTTAACACAGTGTTGGTAGCGGAGCTCTACGAGCAGTACTTC.

The gene calls are TRBV30 and TRBJ1-4, with D maybe TRBD1 (5 bases). This CDR3 has 14 amino acids. The germline CDR1 and CDR2 sequences are GTSNPN and SVGIG (reference sequence). With 0 bases removed from V and 5 bases from J, the gap between germline ends came to 10 bases. The CDR3, as DNA: TGTGCCTGGAGTGTGTGGGGGGGGAATGAAAAACTGTTTTTT. Translated: CAWSVWGGNEKLFF.

This rearrangement joins TRBV7-9 to TRBJ1-2, with 8 bases aligning to TRBD1. The CDR3 runs to 16 residues. Germline lookup yields CDR1 SEHNR and CDR2 FQNEAQ (reference sequence). Losses at the gene ends were 5 bases for V and 7 bases for J; bases not matched to a gene: 15. In DNA, the CDR3 is TGTGCCAGCAGCCGCACAACCACAGGGGGTCATGGTGGCTACACCTTC. Protein sequence: CASSRTTTGGHGGYTF.

This clone is a singleton in its sample. The CDR3 region has the DNA TGTGCCAGCTCACCACAGGCTGGGGCCAACGTCCTGACTTTC. Its translation: CASSPQAGANVLTF. The rearrangement uses TRBV18 and TRBJ2-6; no clear D gene. The CDR3 runs to 14 residues. V was trimmed by 1 base and J by 2 bases, leaving 3 bases between them. Germline CDR1 is KGHSH and CDR2 is LQKENI.

This chain uses TRBV6-1 with TRBJ1-2; 9 bases are shared with TRBD1. V lost 7 bases to trimming and J lost 2 bases; unmatched junction nucleotides: 8. This CDR3 is 15 amino acids long. From germline, CDR1 is MNHNS and CDR2 SASEGT. The CDR3 here is CASTEGTGSNYGYTF. CDR3 bases: TGTGCCAGCACCGAAGGGACAGGGTCGAACTATGGCTACACCTTC.

V and J are TRBV5-1 and TRBJ2-3, with no clear D. CDR1 and CDR2 (germline): SGHRS, YFSETQ. V lost 7 bases, J lost 5 bases, and 14 bases lay in between. This CDR3 spans 13 amino acids. In DNA form, the CDR3 reads TGCGCCAGCTCTAGGACGTTAGTAGATACGCAGTATTTT. Translation: CASSRTLVDTQYF.

This clone has only one observation. V is TRBV7-6 and J is TRBJ2-5; 8 bases are shared with TRBD2. This CDR3 region has 16 residues. V shed 7 bases, J shed 9 bases, and the junction held 19 bases outside the gene matches. CDR1 is SGHVS and CDR2 is FNYEAQ in the germline V gene. CDR3 bases: TGTGCCAGCACCCCGGGCGGGGGGCTCGACTTCCCCCCCCAGTACTTC. It codes for CASTPGGGLDFPPQYF.

J is TRBJ2-2 and V is TRBV6-1; D is ambiguous. The V and J ends lost 6 bases and 3 bases respectively, with 14 bases between them. This CDR3 spans 15 amino acids. CDR1 and CDR2 (germline): MNHNS, SASEGT. DNA of the CDR3: TGTGCCAGCAGACCTACCCGGGTAGACACCGGGGAGCTGTTTTTT. Its translation: CASRPTRVDTGELFF.

The chain links TRBV19 to TRBJ2-5, with 7 bases fitting TRBD1. This CDR3 is built from 14 residues. CDR1 and CDR2 from the germline V gene are LNHDA and SQIVND (reference sequence). V trimming: 4 bases; J trimming: 5 bases; junction bases outside the gene matches: 7. CDR3 in amino acids: CASSRWDSIETQYF. CDR3 bases: TGTGCCAGTAGTAGGTGGGACAGTATCGAGACCCAGTACTTC.

This sequence joins TRBV6-5 and TRBJ2-7; 11 bases line up with TRBD2. The junction had 6 bases not matched to a gene; V was cut back by 8 bases and J by 3 bases. The CDR3 consists of 14 residues. Germline V CDR1 and CDR2: MNHEY, SVGAGI. CDR3 protein: CASSLAGVSYEQYF. The CDR3 DNA reads as TGTGCCAGCTCACTAGCGGGAGTAAGCTACGAGCAGTACTTC.

The chain has TRBV19 and TRBJ2-7, with 7 bases fitting TRBD1. Germline V lookup: CDR1 LNHDA, CDR2 SQIVND (reference sequence). There are 16 residues in the CDR3. The junction had 8 bases not matched to a gene; V was cut back by 2 bases and J by 1 base. CDR3 nucleotide sequence: TGTGCCAGTAGTATAAGGCGGCACAGGGGATCCTACGAGCAGTACTTC. Encoded protein: CASSIRRHRGSYEQYF.

This clone occurred once. The DNA of the CDR3 is TGCGCCAGCAGCTTGGTTCTAGCGGGGGACACCGGGGAGCTGTTTTTT. It is translated as CASSLVLAGDTGELFF. V usage is TRBV5-1 and J usage is TRBJ2-2; 10 nucleotides line up with TRBD2. The CDR3 spans 16 residues. Trimming removed 0 bases from V and 3 bases from J; junction bases left unmatched: 2. Germline V CDR1 and CDR2: SGHRS, YFSETQ.

The chain employs TRBV2 and TRBJ2-7; D is undetermined. In germline, CDR1 is SNHLY, CDR2 FYNNEI. This CDR3 has 15 residues. V dropped 5 bases and J dropped 0 bases, with 14 bases sitting between them. The CDR3 region is CASSQDPKGSYEQYF. CDR3 nucleotide sequence: TGTGCCAGCAGTCAGGACCCAAAGGGCTCCTACGAGCAGTACTTC. Together with reference TRBV2 and TRBJ2-7, the CDR3 gives the full variable domain: EPEVTQTPSHQVTQMGQEVILRCVPISNHLYFYWYRQILGQKVEFLVSFYNNEISEKSEIFDDQFSVERPDGSNFTLKIRSTKLEDSAMYFCASSQDPKGSYEQYFGPGTRLTVT.

This rearrangement joins TRBV5-1 to TRBJ2-7; 7 positions agree with TRBD1. From germline, CDR1 is SGHRS and CDR2 YFSETQ. V shed 4 bases and J 1 base; nucleotides not matched to a gene: 8. This CDR3 is built from 15 residues. The CDR3 sequence is CASSPRDSRSYEQYF. The CDR3 DNA is TGCGCCAGCAGCCCGAGGGACAGCAGATCCTACGAGCAGTACTTC.

The gene calls are TRBV5-8 and TRBJ2-4, with D unclear. V shed 1 base and J shed 0 bases, with 14 bases lying between them. Germline V gene sequence: CDR1 SGHTS, CDR2 YDEGEE. This CDR3 spans 17 amino acids. DNA of the CDR3: TGTGCCAGCAGCTTGCAAATGACTCCAGTAGCCAAAAACATTCAGTACTTC. This gives the protein CASSLQMTPVAKNIQYF.

V and J are TRBV25-1 and TRBJ1-2, with 7 bases aligning to TRBD1. The length of the CDR3 is 15 residues. Trimming took 1 base from V and 7 from J; bases not matched to a gene: 9. Germline-derived CDR1 and CDR2 are MGHDK and SYGVNS. The chain's CDR3 is CASSESLDRASGYTF. The CDR3, as DNA: TGTGCCAGCAGTGAATCCCTAGACAGGGCCTCTGGCTACACCTTC.

The chain is built from TRBV6-1 and TRBJ1-3; no clear D gene. The CDR3 runs 12 residues. Trimming left V 10 bases short and J 0 bases short, with 7 bases between. The germline CDR1 and CDR2 sequences are MNHNS and SASEGT. DNA for the CDR3: TGTGCCACCCCGAGCTCTGGAAACACCATATATTTT. Translating gives CATPSSGNTIYF.

The CDR3 nucleotides are TGTGCCAGCACCAGGGAAGGGAAAAATTCACCCCTCCACTTT. It translates to CASTREGKNSPLHF. The V and J genes are TRBV6-6 and TRBJ1-6; D may be TRBD1 (5 bases). Trimming pared 7 bases from V and 7 bases from J, leaving 14 bases between. This CDR3 has 14 amino acids. Germline CDR1 MNHNY, CDR2 SVGAGI (reference sequence).

The chain has TRBV12-5 and TRBJ2-7, with D unresolved. There are 12 residues in the CDR3. In germline, CDR1 is LGHNT, CDR2 FRNRAP. Trimming stripped 0 bases from V and 5 bases from J, with 5 bases between. The CDR3 protein is CASGLVLHEQYF. In DNA form, the CDR3 reads TGTGCTAGTGGTTTGGTACTACACGAGCAGTACTTC.

The chain joins TRBV5-1 to TRBJ2-4; D possibly corresponds to TRBD2 (5 bases). The V gene's germline CDR1 is SGHRS and CDR2 YFSETQ. The CDR3 extends over 12 amino acids. With 7 bases removed from V and 7 bases from J, the gap between germline ends came to 12 bases. CDR3 bases: TGCGCCAGCGGCCCTACTAGTAACATTCAGTACTTC. It translates to CASGPTSNIQYF.

The chain is built from TRBV6-5 and TRBJ1-6, with D possibly TRBD1 on 5 matching bases. With 4 bases removed from V and 8 bases from J, the gap between germline ends came to 6 bases. Germline V gene lookup returns CDR1 MNHEY and CDR2 SVGAGI. The CDR3 is 12 amino acids. The CDR3 here is CASSLGDSPLHF. CDR3 bases: TGTGCCAGCAGTTTGGGGGATTCACCCCTCCACTTT.